This T cell receptor beta chain is drawn from a study of T cells expressing NK-cell markers. Study in general: Seven HCMV-seropositive donors and one seronegative donor made up the eight sequenced donors.

CDR1 and CDR2 (germline): SGHRS, YFSETQ. The CDR3 is made up of 17 amino acids. For TCR beta, cDNA was produced by 5'RACE template switching with UMIs. TCRdb re-called the 5' RACE reads; every CDR3 protein appears as one record, without DNA. The repertoire table contains 500,000 or so distinct CDR3 sequences. The sample consisted of blood T cells: a sorted CD56 or NKG2C T cell subset, CD4+ or CD8+ T cells, or bulk PBMC T cells (not recorded which). The V call is TRBV5-1, the J call TRBJ2-1; TCRdb picks TRBD2, but there is no DNA to check that call. The sequence derives from a man between 18 and 29 years old in good health. This chain's CDR3 is CASSLIRGADRGIEQFF.